This TCR beta chain was identified in a study of T cells expressing NK-cell markers. CDR3 length: 13 residues. CDR1 is SQVTM and CDR2 is ANQGSEA in the germline V gene. Production of TCR beta cDNA relied on 5'RACE template switching with UMIs. Reanalyzing the 5' RACE reads, TCRdb keeps one entry per CDR3 protein, without DNA. In total, the table holds 20,000 to 25,000 distinct CDR3 sequences. What was sequenced was blood T cells: a sorted CD56 or NKG2C T cell subset, CD4+ or CD8+ T cells, or bulk PBMC T cells (not recorded which). The TCR comes from a man aged 18-70 years in good health. This chain joins TRBV29-1 and TRBJ1-2; no DNA is available, so the TRBD1 call from TCRdb remains unchecked. The CDR3 loop reads CSVEGGRGGGYTF.